This TCR beta chain emerged from a study of blood T cell repertoires in COVID-19. Study overall: From the United States, Italy and Spain came samples of acute and convalescent COVID-19. T cells, B-cell-depleted T cells, or PBMCs provided the cDNA or gDNA that served as material.

As handled by the study authors: Scientists estimated how many nucleated cells there were by amplifying reference gene primers. The table came from immunoSEQ multiplex PCR; TCRdb's copy has only in-frame clones and leaves some out. The V and J calls and the clone size are those of that table, but D and trimming were determined from the DNA. This table holds about 170,000 clones, about 80% found once. This clone has just a few counts. CDR3 length: 16 amino acids. V dropped 6 bases and J dropped 6; count of bases not matched to a gene: 10. Germline lookup yields CDR1 SGHVS and CDR2 FQNEAQ. The sequence came from a man in his 70s with active or convalescent COVID-19. The chain has TRBV7-8 and TRBJ1-5, with 11 bases lining up with TRBD1. The specimen sequenced was peripheral blood. The CDR3 bases are TGTGCCAGCAGTCATACGGACAGGGGGCTAAGTCAGCCCCAGCATTTT. Translating gives CASSHTDRGLSQPQHF.